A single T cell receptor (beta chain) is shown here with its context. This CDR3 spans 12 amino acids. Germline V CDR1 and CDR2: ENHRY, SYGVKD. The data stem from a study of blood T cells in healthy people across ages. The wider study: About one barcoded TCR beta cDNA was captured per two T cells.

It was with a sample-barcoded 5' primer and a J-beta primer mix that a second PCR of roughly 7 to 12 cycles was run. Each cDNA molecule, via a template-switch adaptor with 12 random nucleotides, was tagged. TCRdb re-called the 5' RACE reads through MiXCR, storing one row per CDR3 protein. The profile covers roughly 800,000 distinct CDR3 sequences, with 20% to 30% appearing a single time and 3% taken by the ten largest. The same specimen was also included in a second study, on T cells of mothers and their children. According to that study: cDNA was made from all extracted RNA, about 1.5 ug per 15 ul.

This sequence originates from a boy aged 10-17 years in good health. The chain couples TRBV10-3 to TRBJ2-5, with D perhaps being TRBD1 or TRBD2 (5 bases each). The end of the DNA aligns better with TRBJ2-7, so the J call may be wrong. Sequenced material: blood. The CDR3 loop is CAISEGGYEQYF. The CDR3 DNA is TGTGCCATCAGTGAGGGGGGCTACGAGCAGTACTTC.